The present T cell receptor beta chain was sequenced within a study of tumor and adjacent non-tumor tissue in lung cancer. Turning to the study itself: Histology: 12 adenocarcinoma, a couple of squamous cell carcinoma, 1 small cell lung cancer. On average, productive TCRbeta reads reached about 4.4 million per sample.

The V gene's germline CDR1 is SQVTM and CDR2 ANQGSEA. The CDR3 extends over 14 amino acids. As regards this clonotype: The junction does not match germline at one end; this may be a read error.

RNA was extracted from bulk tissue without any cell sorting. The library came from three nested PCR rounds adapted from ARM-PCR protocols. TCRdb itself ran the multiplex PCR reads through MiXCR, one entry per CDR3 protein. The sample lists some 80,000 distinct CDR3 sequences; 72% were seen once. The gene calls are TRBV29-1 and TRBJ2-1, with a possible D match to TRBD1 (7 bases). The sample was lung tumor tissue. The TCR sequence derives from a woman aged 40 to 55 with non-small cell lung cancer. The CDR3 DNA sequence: TGCAGTGTTGCCGCGGGACAGATCCACTATGAGCAATTCTTC. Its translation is CSVAAGQIHYEQFF.